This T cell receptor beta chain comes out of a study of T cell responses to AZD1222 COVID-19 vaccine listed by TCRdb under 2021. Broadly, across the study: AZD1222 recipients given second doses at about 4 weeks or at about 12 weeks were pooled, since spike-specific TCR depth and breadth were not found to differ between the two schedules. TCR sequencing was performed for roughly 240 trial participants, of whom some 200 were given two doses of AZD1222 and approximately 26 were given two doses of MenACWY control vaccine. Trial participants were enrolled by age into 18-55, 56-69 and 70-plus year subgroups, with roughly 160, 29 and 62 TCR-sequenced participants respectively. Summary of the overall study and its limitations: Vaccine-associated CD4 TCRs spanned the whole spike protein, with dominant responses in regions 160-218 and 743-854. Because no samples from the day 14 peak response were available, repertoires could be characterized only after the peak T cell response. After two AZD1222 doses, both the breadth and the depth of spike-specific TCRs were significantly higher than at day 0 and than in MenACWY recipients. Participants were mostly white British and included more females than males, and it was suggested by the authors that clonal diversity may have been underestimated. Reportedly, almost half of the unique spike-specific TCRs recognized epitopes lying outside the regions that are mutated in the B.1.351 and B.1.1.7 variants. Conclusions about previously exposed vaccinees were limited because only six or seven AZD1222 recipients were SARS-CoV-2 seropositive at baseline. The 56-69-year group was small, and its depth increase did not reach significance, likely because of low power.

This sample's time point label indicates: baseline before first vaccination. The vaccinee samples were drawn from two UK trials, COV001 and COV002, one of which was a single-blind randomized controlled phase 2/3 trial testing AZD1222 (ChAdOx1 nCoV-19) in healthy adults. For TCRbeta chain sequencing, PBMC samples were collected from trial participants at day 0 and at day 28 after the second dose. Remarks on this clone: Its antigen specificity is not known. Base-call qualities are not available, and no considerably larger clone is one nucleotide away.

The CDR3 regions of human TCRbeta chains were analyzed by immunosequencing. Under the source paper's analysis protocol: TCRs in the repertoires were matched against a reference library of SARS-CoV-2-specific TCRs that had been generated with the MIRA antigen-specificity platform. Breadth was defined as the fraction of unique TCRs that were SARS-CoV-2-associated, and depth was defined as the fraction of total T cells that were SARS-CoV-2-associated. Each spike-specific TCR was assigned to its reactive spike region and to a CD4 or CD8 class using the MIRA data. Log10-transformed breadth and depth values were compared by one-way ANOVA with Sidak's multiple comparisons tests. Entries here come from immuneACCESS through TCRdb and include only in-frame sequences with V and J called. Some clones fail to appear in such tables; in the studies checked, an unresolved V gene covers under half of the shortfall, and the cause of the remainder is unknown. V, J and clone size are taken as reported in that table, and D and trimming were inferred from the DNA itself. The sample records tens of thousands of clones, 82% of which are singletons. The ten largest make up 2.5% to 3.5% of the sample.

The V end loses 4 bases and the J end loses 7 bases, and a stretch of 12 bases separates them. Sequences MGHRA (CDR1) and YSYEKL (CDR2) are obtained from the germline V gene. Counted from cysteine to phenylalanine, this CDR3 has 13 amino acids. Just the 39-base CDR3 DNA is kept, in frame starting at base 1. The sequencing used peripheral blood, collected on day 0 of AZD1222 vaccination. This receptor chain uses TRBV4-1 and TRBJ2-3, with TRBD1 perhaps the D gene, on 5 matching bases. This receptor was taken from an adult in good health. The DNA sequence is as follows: TGCGCCAGCAGCCCCTCGAGGACATATACGCAGTATTTT. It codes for CASSPSRTYTQYF.